These 12 T cell receptor beta chains share one sample of origin, sequenced in a study of T cells in Graves' hyperthyroidism and ophthalmopathy. The CDR3 regions of TCR beta were amplified from RNA transcripts. Initially, a first-round RT-PCR of the TCR CDR3 employed the HTBI primer set. TCRdb reprocessed the multiplex PCR reads with MiXCR, giving one entry per CDR3 protein. The data show under 400,000 distinct CDR3 sequences, about 15% seen once. The sample taken for sequencing was blood. The source of these receptors is a man younger than 40 with Graves' hyperthyroidism.

This clonotype was recorded at least ten times. The V gene is TRBV6-1, the J gene TRBJ1-5; D not resolved. Germline V gene sequence: CDR1 MNHNS, CDR2 SASEGT. The CDR3 runs 15 residues. The germline V and J ends were trimmed by 8 bases and 3 bases, with 17 bases remaining between them. CDR3 nucleotide sequence: TGTGCCAGCCGCTTGGCAGGTGTGGTCAATCAGCCCCAGCATTTT. This translates into CASRLAGVVNQPQHF.

V usage is TRBV18 and J usage is TRBJ1-1; the D is unclear. Trimming took off 1 base at V and 2 bases at J, with 5 bases between the two ends. Germline V gene lookup returns CDR1 KGHSH and CDR2 LQKENI. The CDR3 runs 13 residues. The CDR3 here is CASSPRTNTEAFF. In DNA, the CDR3 is TGTGCCAGCTCACCACGGACCAACACTGAAGCTTTCTTT.

The chain has TRBV4-2 and TRBJ2-7; 8 bases line up with TRBD2. Trimming cost V 4 bases and J 5 bases; bases outside gene matches: 19. CDR1 LGHNA and CDR2 YNFKEQ come from the germline V gene. This CDR3 contains 18 residues. CDR3 nucleotide sequence: TGTGCCAGCAGCCGAAGACGTCACGTCGGACTAGCCCCCCACGAGCAGTACTTC. This sequence encodes CASSRRRHVGLAPHEQYF.

The table lists this clonotype with many counts. The rearrangement uses TRBV29-1 and TRBJ2-7; D is ambiguous. V was clipped by 8 bases and J by 4 bases, with 18 bases between them. Germline assignment: CDR1 SQVTM and CDR2 ANQGSEA. The CDR3 covers 13 residues. The CDR3 DNA sequence: TGCAGCATATGGGCGTCACAACCTTACGAGCAGTACTTC. Translated: CSIWASQPYEQYF.

The table lists this clonotype with a few counts. V is TRBV30 and J is TRBJ1-6; D gene ambiguous. V lost 0 bases and J lost 7, with 13 bases in between. The germline CDR1 and CDR2 sequences are GTSNPN and SVGIG (reference sequence). This CDR3 has 15 amino acids. The CDR3 sequence is CAWSVRSRRNSPLHF. In nucleotides, the CDR3 is TGTGCCTGGAGTGTTAGATCCCGACGAAATTCACCCCTCCACTTT. The entire variable domain, with the rest obtained from reference TRBV30 and TRBJ1-6, is as follows: SQTIHQWPATLVQPVGSPLSLECTVEGTSNPNLYWYRQAAGRGLQLLFYSVGIGQISSEVPQNLSASRPQDRQFILSSKKLLLSDSGFYLCAWSVRSRRNSPLHFGNGTRLTVT.

The chain couples TRBV28 to TRBJ2-2, with D tentatively TRBD2 (6 bases). V was trimmed by 3 bases and J by 2 bases, leaving 10 bases between them. Germline loops: CDR1 MDHEN, CDR2 SYDVKM. This CDR3 has 15 amino acids. The CDR3 DNA follows: TGTGCCAGCAGTTTCGGCGGGACCAACACCGGGGAGCTGTTTTTT. It is translated as CASSFGGTNTGELFF.

A few counts support this clonotype. The V and J genes are TRBV19 and TRBJ1-5; D gene uncertain. The CDR3 extends over 12 amino acids. Trimming cost V 5 bases and J 5 bases, with 7 bases left between them. The germline V gene encodes CDR1 LNHDA and CDR2 SQIVND (reference sequence). This CDR3 is CASSSRDQPQHF. CDR3 sequence (DNA): TGTGCCAGTAGTTCCCGGGATCAGCCCCAGCATTTT.

The sample holds a few counts of this clonotype. V and J are TRBV20-1 and TRBJ1-4; D might be TRBD1 (6 bases). V lost 6 bases, J lost 11 bases, and 16 bases lay in between. In germline, CDR1 is DFQATT, CDR2 SNEGSKA (reference sequence). This CDR3 has 12 residues. CDR3 loop: CSARAGVGKLFF. In nucleotides, the CDR3 is TGCAGTGCCCGGGCAGGGGTAGGCAAACTGTTTTTT.

The table lists this clonotype with many counts. The chain is built from TRBV29-1 and TRBJ2-1, with a possible D match to TRBD1 (6 bases). CDR1 is SQVTM, CDR2 ANQGSEA, per germline. With 7 bases removed from V and 5 bases from J, the gap between germline ends came to 15 bases. This CDR3 region has 13 residues. The CDR3 nucleotides are TGCAGCGCTAACAGGGAAATGGACAATGAGCAGTTCTTC. Its protein is CSANREMDNEQFF.

V usage is TRBV5-1 and J usage is TRBJ2-2, with D uncertain. The V gene lost 4 bases and the J gene lost 4 bases, with 17 bases spanning the gap. CDR1 SGHRS and CDR2 YFSETQ come from the germline V gene. The CDR3 contains 16 residues. The CDR3 is CASSRTGPSGTGELFF. The CDR3 coding sequence is TGCGCCAGCAGCCGCACTGGGCCCTCGGGCACCGGGGAGCTGTTTTTT.

This clonotype appeared many times. This sequence joins TRBV7-3 and TRBJ2-7, with 13 bases that match TRBD2. Germline CDR1 and CDR2: SGHTA and FQGTGA. J lost 7 bases, V lost 5 bases, and 2 bases had no gene match. The CDR3 covers 13 residues. The CDR3 loop is CASSAGLAGEQYF. The DNA of the CDR3 is TGTGCCAGCAGCGCGGGACTAGCGGGGGAGCAGTACTTC.

This clonotype was counted at least ten times. The chain recombines TRBV5-6 with TRBJ1-2; tentatively, D is TRBD1 (5 bases). Trimming cost V 4 bases and J 7 bases, with 14 bases left between them. CDR3 length: 13 amino acids. Germline CDR1 SGHDT, CDR2 YYEEEE. The CDR3 sequence: CASSRDGPGGYTF. The CDR3 coding sequence is TGTGCCAGCAGCCGGGACGGTCCGGGTGGCTACACCTTC.